This T cell receptor beta chain was sequenced during a study of blood T cell repertoires in COVID-19. At the level of the study: The United States, Italy and Spain supplied acute and convalescent COVID-19 samples. In each case, the material was cDNA or gDNA derived from T cells, B-cell-depleted T cells, or PBMCs.

In the source study's methods: Reference gene primer amplification in the assay estimated nucleated cell counts. Clones were sequenced by immunoSEQ multiplex PCR, and TCRdb holds only the in-frame ones, with some missing. Clone size and the V and J calls come from that table; the DNA yielded D and trimming. The table shows 250,000 to 300,000 clones, with approximately 92% occurring only once. Germline V gene lookup returns CDR1 SNHLY and CDR2 FYNNEI. The CDR3 contains 13 residues. V shed 7 bases and J shed 3 bases, with 12 bases lying between them. This clonotype was sampled from a woman in her thirties or forties who had recovered from COVID-19. This chain uses TRBV2 with TRBJ1-2, with D uncertain. Sequenced: peripheral blood. The CDR3 coding sequence is TGTGCCAGCAAAGCTCCCTCGGACTATGGCTACACCTTC. Protein product: CASKAPSDYGYTF.